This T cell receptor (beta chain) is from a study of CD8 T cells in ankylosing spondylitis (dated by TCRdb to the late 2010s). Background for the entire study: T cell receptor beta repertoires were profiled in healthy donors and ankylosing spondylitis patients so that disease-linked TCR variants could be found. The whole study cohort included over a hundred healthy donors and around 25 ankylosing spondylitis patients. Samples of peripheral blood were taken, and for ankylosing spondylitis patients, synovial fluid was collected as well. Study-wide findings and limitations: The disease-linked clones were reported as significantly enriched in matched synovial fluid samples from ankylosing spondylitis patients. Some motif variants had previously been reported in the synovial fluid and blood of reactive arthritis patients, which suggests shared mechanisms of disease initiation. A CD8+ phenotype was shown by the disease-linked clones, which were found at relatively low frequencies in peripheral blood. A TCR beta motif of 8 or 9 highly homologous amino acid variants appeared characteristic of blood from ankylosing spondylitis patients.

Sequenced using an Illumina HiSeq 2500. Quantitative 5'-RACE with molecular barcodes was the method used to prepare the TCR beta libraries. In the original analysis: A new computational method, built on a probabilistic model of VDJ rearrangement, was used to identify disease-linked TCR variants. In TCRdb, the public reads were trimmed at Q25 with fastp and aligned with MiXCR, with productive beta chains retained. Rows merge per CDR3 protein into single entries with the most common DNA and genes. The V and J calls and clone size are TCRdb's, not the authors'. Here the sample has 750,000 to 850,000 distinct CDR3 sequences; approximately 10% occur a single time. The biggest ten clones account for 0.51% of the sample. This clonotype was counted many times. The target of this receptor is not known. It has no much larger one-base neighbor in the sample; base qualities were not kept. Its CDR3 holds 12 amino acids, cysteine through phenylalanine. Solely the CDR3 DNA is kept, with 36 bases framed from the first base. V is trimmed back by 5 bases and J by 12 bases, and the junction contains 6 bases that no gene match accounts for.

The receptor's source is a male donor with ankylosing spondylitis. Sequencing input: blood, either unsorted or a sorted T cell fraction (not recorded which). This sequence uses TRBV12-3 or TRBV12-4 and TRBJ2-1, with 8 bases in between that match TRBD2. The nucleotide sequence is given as TGTGCCAGCAGTCGCGCGGGGGGAGGGCAGTTCTTC. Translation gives CASSRAGGGQFF.